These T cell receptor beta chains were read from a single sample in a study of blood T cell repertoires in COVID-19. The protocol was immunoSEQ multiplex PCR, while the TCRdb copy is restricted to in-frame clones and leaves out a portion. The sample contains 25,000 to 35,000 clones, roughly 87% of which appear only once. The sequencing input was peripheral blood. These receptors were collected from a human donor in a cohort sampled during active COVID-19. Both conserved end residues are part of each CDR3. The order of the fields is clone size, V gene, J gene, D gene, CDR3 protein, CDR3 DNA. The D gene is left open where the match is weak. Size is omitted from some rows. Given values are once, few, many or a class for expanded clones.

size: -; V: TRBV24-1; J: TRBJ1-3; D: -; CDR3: CATSRTGILAIYF; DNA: TGTGCCACCAGCAGAACAGGGATATTAGCCATATATTTT
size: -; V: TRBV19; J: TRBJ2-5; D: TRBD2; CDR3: CASSRREVQETQYF; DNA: TGTGCCAGTAGTAGGCGGGAGGTCCAAGAGACCCAGTACTTC
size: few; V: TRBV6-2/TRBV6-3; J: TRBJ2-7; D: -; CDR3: CASSRTHSSYEQYF; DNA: TGTGCCAGCAGTCGGACACATAGCTCCTACGAGCAGTACTTC
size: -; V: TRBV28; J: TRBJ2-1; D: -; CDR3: CASSSSWQGGNEQFF; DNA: TGTGCCAGCAGTTCCAGCTGGCAGGGTGGCAATGAGCAGTTCTTC
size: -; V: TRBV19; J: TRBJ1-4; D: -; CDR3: CASEDTDNEKLFF; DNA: TGTGCCAGTGAGGACACCGATAATGAAAAACTGTTTTTT
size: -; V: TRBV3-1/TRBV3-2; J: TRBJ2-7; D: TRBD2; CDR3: CASSPDLAGGGLHYF; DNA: TGTGCCAGCAGCCCCGATCTAGCGGGGGGCGGTCTCCACTACTTC
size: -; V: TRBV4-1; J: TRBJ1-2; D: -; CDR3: CASYRGGYGYTF; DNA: TGCGCCAGCTATAGGGGGGGCTATGGCTACACCTTC
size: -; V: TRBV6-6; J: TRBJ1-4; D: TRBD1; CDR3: CASRKGQGVSNEKLFF; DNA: TGTGCCAGCAGGAAGGGACAGGGTGTGTCTAATGAAAAACTGTTTTTT
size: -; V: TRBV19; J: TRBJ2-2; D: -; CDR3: CASSIGRGTGPRELFF; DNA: TGTGCCAGTAGTATAGGTAGAGGGACTGGACCCCGGGAGCTGTTTTTT
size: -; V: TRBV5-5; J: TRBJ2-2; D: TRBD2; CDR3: CASSLPGLAGGTGELFF; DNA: TGTGCCAGCAGCTTACCGGGACTAGCGGGAGGAACCGGGGAGCTGTTTTTT
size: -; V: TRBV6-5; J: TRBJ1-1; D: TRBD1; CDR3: CASSNDRGDTEAFF; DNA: TGTGCCAGCAGTAATGACAGGGGGGACACTGAAGCTTTCTTT
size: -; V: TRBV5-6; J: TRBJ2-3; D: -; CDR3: CASSQDTSDTQYF; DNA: TGTGCCAGCAGCCAAGACACCTCAGATACGCAGTATTTT
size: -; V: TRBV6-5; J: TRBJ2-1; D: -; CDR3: CASSSPGRLVNEQFF; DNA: TGTGCCAGCAGTTCCCCGGGGAGACTCGTCAATGAGCAGTTCTTC
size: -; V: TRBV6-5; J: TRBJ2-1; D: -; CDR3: CASRSGTLTYNEQFF; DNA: TGTGCCAGCCGCTCCGGGACTCTGACCTACAATGAGCAGTTCTTC
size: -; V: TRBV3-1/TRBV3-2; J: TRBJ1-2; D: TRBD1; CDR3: CASSQEQRQGSYGYTF; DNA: TGTGCCAGCAGCCAAGAGCAGCGACAGGGTTCGTATGGCTACACCTTC
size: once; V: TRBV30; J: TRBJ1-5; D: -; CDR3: CAWSVKGGLFNQPQHF; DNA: TGTGCCTGGAGTGTAAAGGGGGGGCTGTTCAATCAGCCCCAGCATTTT
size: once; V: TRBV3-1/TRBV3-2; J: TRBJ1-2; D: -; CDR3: CASSQTGTRLNYGYTF; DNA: TGTGCCAGCAGCCAAACCGGGACTCGATTGAACTATGGCTACACCTTC
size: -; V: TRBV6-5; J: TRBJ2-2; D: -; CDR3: CASRIDIATGELFF; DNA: TGTGCCAGCAGGATAGACATCGCCACCGGGGAGCTGTTTTTT
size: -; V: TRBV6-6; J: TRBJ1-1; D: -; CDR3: CASFLSGGSRTEAFF; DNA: TGTGCCAGTTTTTTGTCGGGGGGCTCGAGGACTGAAGCTTTCTTT
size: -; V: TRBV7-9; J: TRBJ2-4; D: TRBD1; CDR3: CASSLDPGGHIQYF; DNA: TGTGCCAGCAGCTTAGACCCAGGGGGTCACATTCAGTACTTC
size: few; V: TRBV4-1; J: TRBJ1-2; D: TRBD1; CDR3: CASSTLTGPGYTF; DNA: TGCGCCAGCAGCACGCTGACAGGGCCTGGCTACACCTTC
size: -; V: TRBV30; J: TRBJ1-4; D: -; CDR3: CAWRPGVNEKLFF; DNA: TGTGCCTGGAGACCGGGAGTAAATGAAAAACTGTTTTTT
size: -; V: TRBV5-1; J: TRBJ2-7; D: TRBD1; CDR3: CASSLAIRQGANEQYF; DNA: TGCGCCAGCAGCTTGGCTATCCGACAGGGGGCCAACGAGCAGTACTTC
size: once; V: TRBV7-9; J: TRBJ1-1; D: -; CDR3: CASSTRQAVMNTEAFF; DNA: TGTGCCAGCAGCACTCGACAGGCGGTTATGAACACTGAAGCTTTCTTT
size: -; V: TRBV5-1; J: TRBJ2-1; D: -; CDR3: CASSLILATSNEQFF; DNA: TGCGCCAGCAGCTTGATTCTAGCGACTAGCAATGAGCAGTTCTTC
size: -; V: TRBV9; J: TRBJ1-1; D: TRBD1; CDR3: CASSAGQGTFMNTEAFF; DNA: TGTGCCAGCAGCGCCGGACAGGGAACATTCATGAACACTGAAGCTTTCTTT
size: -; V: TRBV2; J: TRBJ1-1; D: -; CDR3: CASSLMNTEAFF; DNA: TGTGCCAGCAGCCTAATGAACACTGAAGCTTTCTTT
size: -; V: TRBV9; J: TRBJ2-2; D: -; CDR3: CASSALGSTGELFF; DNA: TGTGCCAGCAGCGCGCTCGGGAGCACCGGGGAGCTGTTTTTT
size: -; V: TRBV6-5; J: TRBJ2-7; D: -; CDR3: CASTGEEPNYEQYF; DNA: TGTGCCAGCACTGGCGAGGAGCCCAACTACGAGCAGTACTTC
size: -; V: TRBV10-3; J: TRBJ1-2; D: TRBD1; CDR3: CAISDSDRGYGYTF; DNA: TGTGCCATCAGTGACTCGGACAGGGGGTATGGCTACACCTTC
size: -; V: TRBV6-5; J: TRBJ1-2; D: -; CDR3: CASSYATDIDRGGYTF; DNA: TGTGCCAGCAGTTACGCGACTGACATAGACCGGGGGGGCTACACCTTC
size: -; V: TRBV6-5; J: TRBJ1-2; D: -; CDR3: CASSYFPGSYGYTF; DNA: TGTGCCAGCAGTTACTTCCCGGGAAGCTATGGCTACACCTTC
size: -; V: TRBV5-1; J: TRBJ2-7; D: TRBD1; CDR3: CASSATGTGVYEQYF; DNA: TGCGCCAGCAGCGCAACCGGGACAGGGGTTTACGAGCAGTACTTC
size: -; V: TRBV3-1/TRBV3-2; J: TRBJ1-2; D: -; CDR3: CASSQTANSRTDGYTF; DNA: TGTGCCAGCAGCCAAACTGCAAACTCACGTACAGATGGCTACACCTTC
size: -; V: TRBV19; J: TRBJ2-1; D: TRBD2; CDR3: CASSSLAGGRNEQFF; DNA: TGTGCCAGTAGTTCATTAGCGGGAGGGCGGAATGAGCAGTTCTTC
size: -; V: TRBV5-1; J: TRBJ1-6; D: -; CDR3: CASSSGTANSYNSPLHF; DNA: TGCGCCAGCAGCTCCGGGACTGCGAACTCCTATAATTCACCCCTCCACTTT
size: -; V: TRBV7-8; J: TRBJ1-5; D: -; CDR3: CASSLAGLGASRQPQHF; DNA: TGTGCCAGCAGCTTAGCAGGACTGGGTGCCAGTAGGCAGCCCCAGCATTTT
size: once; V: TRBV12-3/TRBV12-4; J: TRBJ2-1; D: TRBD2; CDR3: CASSPSGSDEQFF; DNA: TGTGCCAGCAGTCCTAGCGGGAGCGATGAGCAGTTCTTC
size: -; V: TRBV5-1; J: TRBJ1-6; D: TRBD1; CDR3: CASSAPPGQGSNSPLHF; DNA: TGCGCCAGCAGCGCCCCACCGGGACAGGGCAGTAATTCACCCCTCCACTTT
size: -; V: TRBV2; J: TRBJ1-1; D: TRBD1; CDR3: CATRDSVMNTEAFF; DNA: TGTGCCACCAGGGACAGCGTTATGAACACTGAAGCTTTCTTT